This section outlines one TCR beta chain sequence together with its context. Its antigen is currently unknown. This sample stems from a study of cytomegalovirus exposure and HLA in healthy donors. Study-level findings and limits: Earlier analysis looked at TCR beta V segments, and most were productive about 90% or about 30% of the time. By HLA locus, TCR association rates varied in a later analysis, with DRB1 showing the most and HLA-C the fewest.

Researchers ran the PCR with 60 Vbeta and 13 Jbeta primers. Measured with immunoSEQ multiplex PCR; TCRdb has only the in-frame clones, and not every one. This sample yields about 160,000 clones, of which roughly 80% are seen a single time; 7.5% to 9.5% belongs to the top ten. Looked up from germline, CDR1 is SGHDN and CDR2 is FVKESK. The CDR3 consists of 13 residues. V dropped 1 base and J dropped 6 bases, with 9 bases sitting between them. Sequencing used PBMCs. This chain uses TRBV14 with TRBJ1-2; weak D call: TRBD1 (5 bases). This TCR was sampled from a male donor in good health and CMV-seropositive. The CDR3 loop reads CASSQGRVDGYTF. CDR3 in DNA: TGTGCCAGCAGCCAAGGCAGGGTTGATGGCTACACCTTC.